This T cell receptor (beta chain) stems from a study of CD8+CD57+ T cells in acquired aplastic anemia. This clonotype was observed a few times. As yet, its antigen is unknown. TCR beta VDJ and CDR3 profiles were obtained from a genomic DNA template. TCRdb passed the reads through MiXCR, listing each CDR3 protein once. This table holds roughly 80,000 distinct CDR3 sequences, over 35% found once. Findings of the study overall: For CD8+ Simpson's diversity, patients and controls showed no significant difference.

Germline V CDR1 and CDR2: MNHEY, SMNVEV (reference sequence). Losses at the gene ends were 5 bases for V and 4 bases for J; bases not matched to a gene: 6. This CDR3 spans 16 amino acids. This TCR derives from a human donor in good health, serving as a control. Sequences were obtained from sorted CD4+, CD8+, or CD8+CD57+ T cells (not recorded which) from PBMCs. The V gene is TRBV27, the J gene TRBJ2-3; 13 bases are a match to TRBD2. The CDR3 DNA follows: TGTGCCAGCAGTCCCCTACTAGCGGGAGGGGCAGATACGCAGTATTTT. It encodes CASSPLLAGGADTQYF.